One and the same sample provided the 22 T cell receptor beta chains below, sequenced in a study of T cells after posttransplantation cyclophosphamide. TCRdb's table, derived via immunoSEQ multiplex PCR, lists solely in-frame clones and lacks some. The sample shows 30,000 to 45,000 clones, no singletons; the ten largest hold around 1.2%. Sequencing was done on a sample of PBMCs. These receptors were taken from a girl aged 5 to 17 in good health, CMV-negative, and a related stem cell transplant donor.

This clone was recorded at least ten times. The genes are TRBV10-2 and TRBJ1-5, with D perhaps matching TRBD1 (6 bases). Trimming took off 8 bases at V and 9 bases at J, with 14 bases between the two ends. Per germline, CDR1 WSHSY and CDR2 SAAADI. This CDR3 has 12 residues. The CDR3 is CASGGQVSPQHF. DNA for the CDR3: TGCGCCAGCGGGGGCCAGGTTTCGCCCCAGCATTTT.

At least ten counts were recorded for this clone. The V call is TRBV19, the J call TRBJ1-5, with 7 bases aligning to TRBD1. Germline V gives CDR1 LNHDA, CDR2 SQIVND (reference sequence). The CDR3 is made up of 14 amino acids. The V and J ends lost 8 bases and 3 bases, in that order; junction bases with no gene match: 7. For the CDR3, the DNA is TGTGCCAGTTGGGGCAGGGGGATCAATCAGCCCCAGCATTTT. It yields the protein CASWGRGINQPQHF.

This clone has more than one count but fewer than ten. The chain is built from TRBV27 and TRBJ2-5, with TRBD2 matching 9 bases. This CDR3 has 14 amino acids. Germline V CDR1 and CDR2: MNHEY, SMNVEV (reference sequence). The V and J ends lost 5 bases and 5 bases, in that order; junction bases with no gene match: 6. The CDR3 protein is CASSVAGERETQYF. The CDR3 DNA reads TGTGCCAGCAGTGTAGCGGGGGAAAGGGAGACCCAGTACTTC.

The table lists this clone with many counts. This sequence joins TRBV6-1 and TRBJ1-1; tentative D call: TRBD1 (6 bases). V lost 4 bases to trimming and J lost 4 bases, with 10 bases between them. This CDR3 has 13 residues. Germline V gene sequence: CDR1 MNHNS, CDR2 SASEGT. The CDR3 loop reads CASSAGEPTEAFF. The CDR3 nucleotides are TGTGCCAGCAGTGCAGGGGAACCCACTGAAGCTTTCTTT.

This clone was seen many times. This chain links TRBV5-4 with TRBJ1-1, with D perhaps TRBD1 (6 bases). Deletions cut 6 bases from V and 2 bases from J, with 17 bases between. Looked up from germline, CDR1 is SGHNT and CDR2 is YYREEE (reference sequence). CDR3 length equals 15 residues. The CDR3 region is CASNPQGISNTEAFF. The CDR3, as DNA: TGTGCCAGCAACCCTCAGGGGATTTCTAACACTGAAGCTTTCTTT.

This chain joins TRBV7-6 and TRBJ1-4, with D unresolved. CDR3 length: 14 residues. Trimming shortened V by 1 base and J by 4 bases, and 7 bases separated the two germline ends. Germline CDR1 SGHVS, CDR2 FNYEAQ. CDR3 sequence reads: CASSLGGYNEKLFF. The CDR3 DNA is TGTGCCAGCAGCTTAGGCGGATATAATGAAAAACTGTTTTTT.

The chain recombines TRBV15 with TRBJ1-5; TRBD1 is a possible D gene (6 bases). Germline V gives CDR1 LNHNV, CDR2 YYDKDF (reference sequence). Trimming cost V 0 bases and J 6 bases, with 15 bases left between them. CDR3 length: 16 residues. CDR3 protein: CATSRDTPGAFQPQHF. The CDR3 DNA follows: TGTGCCACCAGCAGAGATACCCCAGGGGCGTTTCAGCCCCAGCATTTT.

A few counts support this clone. The chain couples TRBV5-1 to TRBJ2-3; D call uncertain. Trimming removed 5 bases at V and 0 bases at J, with 19 bases between. CDR1 and CDR2 from the germline V gene are SGHRS and YFSETQ. The CDR3 loop spans 17 amino acids. CDR3 nucleotide sequence: TGCGCCAGCAGTCCACCCACTATTGCTTCGAGCACAGATACGCAGTATTTT. This sequence encodes CASSPPTIASSTDTQYF.

The rearrangement uses TRBV30 and TRBJ2-2; the match to TRBD2 covers 10 bases. The junction had 9 bases not matched to a gene; V was cut back by 0 bases and J by 2 bases. In germline, CDR1 is GTSNPN, CDR2 SVGIG (reference sequence). CDR3 length: 18 amino acids. The CDR3 nucleotides read TGTGCCTGGAGTGTACGAGTAGGACTAGCGGAAAACACCGGGGAGCTGTTTTTT. This codes for CAWSVRVGLAENTGELFF.

This clone was seen many times. This sequence joins TRBV7-9 and TRBJ1-2; possible D gene TRBD1, 6 bases. Germline V gene sequence: CDR1 SEHNR, CDR2 FQNEAQ (reference sequence). Trimming pared 1 base from V and 6 bases from J, leaving 18 bases between. The CDR3 is 16 amino acids. The CDR3 region has the DNA TGTGCCAGCAGCTTAGTTTGGACCCAGGGGTCGGATGGCTACACCTTC. It encodes CASSLVWTQGSDGYTF.

The chain combines TRBV19 with TRBJ1-1; D remains ambiguous. Per the germline V gene, CDR1 is LNHDA and CDR2 is SQIVND (reference sequence). This CDR3 is built from 16 residues. The V and J ends lost 5 bases and 0 bases respectively, with 16 bases between them. CDR3 in DNA: TGTGCCAGTAGTCCAAATATAGCGCGGTTGAACACTGAAGCTTTCTTT. This codes for CASSPNIARLNTEAFF.

The sample holds many counts of this clone. CDR3 region: CASSRQGLIQPQHF. CDR3 DNA: TGTGCCAGCAGCCGACAGGGTTTGATTCAGCCCCAGCATTTT. The chain joins TRBV28 to TRBJ1-5, with 7 bases fitting TRBD1. Losses at the gene ends were 6 bases for V and 6 bases for J; bases not matched to a gene: 8. CDR3 length: 14 residues. Germline CDR1 is MDHEN and CDR2 is SYDVKM.

The genes are TRBV9 and TRBJ1-5, with 12 bases lining up with TRBD1. This CDR3 region has 16 residues. The ends lost 3 bases at V and 6 bases at J; junction bases unmatched: 7. Germline V CDR1 and CDR2: SGDLS, YYNGEE. In DNA, the CDR3 is TGTGCCAGCAGCGCCGGTGGGACAGGGGGCTCTCAGCCCCAGCATTTT. The encoded protein is CASSAGGTGGSQPQHF.

This clone was seen more than once but under ten times. V usage is TRBV4-3 and J usage is TRBJ2-7, with 8 bases that match TRBD2. Germline V CDR1 and CDR2: LGHNA, YSLEER. This CDR3 has 15 amino acids. After removal of 0 bases from V and 4 bases from J, the junction contained 5 bases not matched to a gene. The CDR3 sequence is CASSQDHGGAYEQYF. The CDR3 DNA reads TGCGCCAGCAGCCAAGATCACGGGGGGGCGTACGAGCAGTACTTC.

This clone has ten or more counts. The chain combines TRBV30 with TRBJ2-1; D remains unclear. Trimming pared 2 bases from V and 9 bases from J, leaving 8 bases between. CDR3 length: 11 amino acids. From germline, CDR1 is GTSNPN and CDR2 SVGIG (reference sequence). The CDR3 loop reads CAWSFMAEQFF. In DNA, the CDR3 is TGTGCCTGGAGTTTCATGGCTGAGCAGTTCTTC.

The table lists this clone with many counts. The chain has TRBV6-6 and TRBJ1-6, with unresolved D. Trimming removed 2 bases from V and 5 bases from J, with 7 bases in between. The CDR3 extends over 14 amino acids. Germline CDR1 is MNHNY and CDR2 is SVGAGI (reference sequence). The CDR3 DNA follows: TGTGCCAGCAGTTACCAGGCTAATAATTCACCCCTCCACTTT. This encodes CASSYQANNSPLHF.

This clone was detected a few times. V gene TRBV28 combines with J gene TRBJ2-6; 7 bases match TRBD1. Germline CDR1 MDHEN, CDR2 SYDVKM. Trimming took 3 bases from V and 4 from J; bases not matched to a gene: 3. The CDR3 extends over 15 amino acids. The CDR3 DNA reads as TGTGCCAGCAGTTTGACAGGGTCCGGGGCCAACGTCCTGACTTTC. As protein: CASSLTGSGANVLTF.

This clone was seen ten or more times. One end of the junction varies from germline; a read error may be responsible. The gene calls are TRBV20-1 and TRBJ2-3; 7 nucleotides agree with TRBD2. The CDR3 extends over 10 amino acids. CDR1 DFQATT and CDR2 SNEGSKA come from the germline V gene (reference sequence). The chain's CDR3 is CGSGKDTQYF. The CDR3 DNA reads TGTGGGAGCGGGAAAGATACGCAGTATTTT.

V and J are TRBV11-2 and TRBJ2-7; possible D gene TRBD1, 6 bases. Trimming left V 6 bases short and J 3 bases short, with 18 bases between. This CDR3 contains 15 residues. Germline V gives CDR1 SGHAT, CDR2 FQNNGV. The CDR3 protein is CASREDSLIDYEQYF. CDR3 DNA sequence: TGTGCCAGCAGGGAGGACAGCCTGATTGACTACGAGCAGTACTTC.

This chain links TRBV18 with TRBJ2-1, with D unresolved. CDR3 length equals 14 residues. V lost 6 bases and J 4 bases, leaving 13 bases between the germline ends. The germline V gene encodes CDR1 KGHSH and CDR2 LQKENI. This CDR3 reads CASSLQRRYNEQFF. The CDR3 DNA sequence: TGTGCCAGCTCCCTTCAAAGGCGGTACAATGAGCAGTTCTTC.

This clone was counted ten times or more. V is TRBV5-6 and J is TRBJ1-6; D perhaps matches TRBD1 (5 bases). Trimming shortened V by 5 bases and J by 9 bases, and 18 bases separated the two germline ends. This CDR3 contains 15 residues. CDR1 and CDR2 from the germline V gene are SGHDT and YYEEEE. The CDR3 DNA sequence: TGTGCCAGCAGTTCGGCAGGGATTCTGAGTTCACCCCTCCACTTT. Translated, it gives CASSSAGILSSPLHF.

The chain is built from TRBV28 and TRBJ2-1; 11 bases match TRBD1. There are 15 residues in the CDR3. V gave up 6 bases and J gave up 6 bases; unmatched junction bases: 7. In germline, CDR1 is MDHEN, CDR2 SYDVKM. The CDR3 DNA is TGTGCCAGCAGGAGCGGCGGGACAGGGGGCAATGAGCAGTTCTTC. It translates to CASRSGGTGGNEQFF.